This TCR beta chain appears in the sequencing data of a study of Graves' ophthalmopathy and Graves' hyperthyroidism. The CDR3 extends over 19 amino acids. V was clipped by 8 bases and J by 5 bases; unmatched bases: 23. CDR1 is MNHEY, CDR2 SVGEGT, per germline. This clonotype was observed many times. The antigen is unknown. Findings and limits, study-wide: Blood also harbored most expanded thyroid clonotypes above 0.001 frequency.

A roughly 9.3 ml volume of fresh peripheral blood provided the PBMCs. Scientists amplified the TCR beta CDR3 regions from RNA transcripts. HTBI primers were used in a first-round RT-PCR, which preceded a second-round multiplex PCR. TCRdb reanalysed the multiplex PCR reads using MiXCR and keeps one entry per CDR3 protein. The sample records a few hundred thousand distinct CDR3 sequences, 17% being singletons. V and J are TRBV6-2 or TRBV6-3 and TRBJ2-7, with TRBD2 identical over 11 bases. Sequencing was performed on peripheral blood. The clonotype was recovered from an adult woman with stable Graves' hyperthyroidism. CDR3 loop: CASCESGGVAGGPGNEQYF. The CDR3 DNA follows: TGTGCCAGCTGCGAATCAGGGGGGGTAGCGGGAGGGCCGGGGAACGAGCAGTACTTC.